One and the same sample provided the 15 T cell receptor beta chains below, sequenced in a study of graft-versus-host responses after intestinal transplantation. These receptors lack a known antigen. TCRdb's table, derived via immunoSEQ multiplex PCR, lists solely in-frame clones and lacks some. Among 80,000 to 95,000 clones listed, 88% were seen once. This sample comprised unstimulated CD4+ T cells sorted from spleen or lymph node cells, obtained before transplant. The receptors stem from a human donor who was the organ donor for an intestinal transplant.

This clone was counted only a few times. The rearrangement uses TRBV29-1 and TRBJ1-4, with D possibly TRBD1 on 6 matching bases. Per the germline V gene, CDR1 is SQVTM and CDR2 is ANQGSEA. The CDR3 runs to 12 residues. Trimming removed 4 bases at V and 3 bases at J, with 6 bases between. The CDR3 nucleotides are TGCAGCGTTGGGACAGCTAATGAAAAACTGTTTTTT. It codes for CSVGTANEKLFF.

This chain links TRBV5-1 with TRBJ2-7; 7 bases are shared with TRBD1. Germline CDR1 reads SGHRS; CDR2 reads YFSETQ. V was pared by 2 bases and J by 4 bases, with 0 bases of the junction left unmatched. The CDR3 runs to 12 residues. CDR3 sequence (DNA): TGCGCCAGCAGCTTACAGGGGTACGAGCAGTACTTC. Residues: CASSLQGYEQYF.

This chain links TRBV1 with TRBJ2-1; the D call TRBD2 from the table was never checked on the DNA. TRBV1 is shown as a pseudogene. CDR3 length equals 16 residues. CDR3 DNA: TGCACCAGCGGTCCTTGGGGGGGTCGCTCCTACAATGAGCAGTTCTTC. Translating gives CTSGPWGGRSYNEQFF.

The chain couples TRBV7-2 to TRBJ2-5, with 10 nucleotides matching TRBD2. Germline CDR1 is SGHTA and CDR2 is FQGNSA. This CDR3 region has 15 residues. After removal of 7 bases from V and 1 base from J, the junction contained 6 bases not matched to a gene. For the CDR3, the DNA is TGTGCCAGCACCCCGCCTAGCGGGAGCCAAGAGACCCAGTACTTC. Amino acids: CASTPPSGSQETQYF.

This clone was counted only a few times. The chain carries TRBV5-6 and TRBJ2-6; 10 bases align to TRBD1. V was clipped by 5 bases and J by 0 bases; unmatched bases: 5. Germline loops: CDR1 SGHDT, CDR2 YYEEEE. This CDR3 comprises 17 residues. CDR3 protein: CASSRQGAFSGANVLTF. For the CDR3, the DNA is TGTGCCAGCAGTAGACAGGGGGCTTTCTCTGGGGCCAACGTCCTGACTTTC. Filled out from reference TRBV5-6 and TRBJ2-6, the complete variable domain reads DAGVTQSPTHLIKTRGQQVTLRCSPKSGHDTVSWYQQALGQGPQFIFQYYEEEERQRGNFPDRFSGHQFPNYSSELNVNALLLGDSALYLCASSRQGAFSGANVLTFGAGSRLTVL.

The chain recombines TRBV2 with TRBJ1-2; TRBD1 agrees at 7 bases. V was clipped by 1 base and J by 5 bases; unmatched bases: 7. CDR1 and CDR2 (germline): SNHLY, FYNNEI. The CDR3 length is 15 residues. CDR3 region: CASSEEGTAIYGYTF. CDR3 nucleotide sequence: TGTGCCAGCAGTGAAGAAGGGACAGCCATATATGGCTACACCTTC.

The CDR3 DNA sequence: TGTGCCAGCAGTGGCGGGACTAGCGGGGCCTCCTACGAGCAGTACTTC. This codes for CASSGGTSGASYEQYF. The chain joins TRBV28 to TRBJ2-7, with 13 positions matching TRBD2. Looked up from germline, CDR1 is MDHEN and CDR2 is SYDVKM. Germline trimming cut 5 bases from V and 0 bases from J; bases unmatched to any gene: 4. The CDR3 spans 16 residues.

This chain connects TRBV12-1 to TRBJ2-7; the D call of TRBD2 is as the table states it, not checked on the DNA. TRBV12-1 is labeled a pseudogene. The CDR3 is made up of 15 amino acids. As DNA, the CDR3 is TGTGCCATACCGCCGTCCTGGCTAGCTGGCTACGAGCAGTACTTC. Protein product: CAIPPSWLAGYEQYF.

The chain joins TRBV7-2 to TRBJ2-7; weak D call: TRBD1 (5 bases). Germline lookup yields CDR1 SGHTA and CDR2 FQGNSA. Trimming left V 5 bases short and J 0 bases short, with 11 bases between. There are 14 residues in the CDR3. CDR3 in amino acids: CASSVGPDSYEQYF. CDR3 sequence (DNA): TGTGCCAGCAGCGTGGGGCCAGACTCCTACGAGCAGTACTTC.

The chain is built from TRBV15 and TRBJ1-5, with 10 bases fitting TRBD1. V shed 3 bases, J shed 5 bases, and the junction held 7 bases outside the gene matches. CDR3 size: 16 residues. Germline-derived CDR1 and CDR2 are LNHNV and YYDKDF (reference sequence). CDR3: CATSSGGQGLYQPQHF. The CDR3 nucleotides are TGTGCCACCAGCAGTGGGGGACAGGGGCTGTATCAGCCCCAGCATTTT.

The rearrangement links TRBV11-2 to TRBJ2-1; 8 bases agree with TRBD2. The germline gives CDR1 SGHAT, CDR2 FQNNGV. The CDR3 runs 16 residues. V lost 0 bases, J lost 2 bases, and 3 bases stayed unmatched. The CDR3 bases are TGTGCCAGCAGCTTAGAGCCAGCGGGGGCCTACAATGAGCAGTTCTTC. This translates into CASSLEPAGAYNEQFF.

Remarks on this clone: Other DNA sequences from this sample encode an identical CDR3 as well. This rearrangement joins TRBV19 to TRBJ1-1; D call uncertain. Germline loops: CDR1 LNHDA, CDR2 SQIVND (reference sequence). This CDR3 has 14 amino acids. V was clipped by 4 bases and J by 1 base, with 10 bases between them. The CDR3 is CASSTHSGNTEAFF. CDR3 nucleotides: TGTGCCAGTAGTACTCATTCGGGGAACACTGAAGCTTTCTTT.

J is TRBJ2-1 and V is TRBV4-3, with 11 bases fitting TRBD2. J lost 4 bases, V lost 2 bases, and 16 bases had no gene match. The CDR3 sequence is 20 residues long. Germline V gene lookup returns CDR1 LGHNA and CDR2 YSLEER. The CDR3 DNA is TGCGCCAGCAGCCAAAAACTAGCGGGAGCCACGGCGGGGCTTTACAATGAGCAGTTCTTC. It yields the protein CASSQKLAGATAGLYNEQFF.

The chain is built from TRBV6-5 and TRBJ2-7; no clear D. The CDR3 length is 15 residues. In germline, CDR1 is MNHEY, CDR2 SVGAGI. The V end was cut by 9 bases, the J end by 3 bases, with 21 bases between. CDR3 in DNA: TGTGCCAGTACCCCCGGGTCCAGCAGAAACTACGAGCAGTACTTC. Translated: CASTPGSSRNYEQYF.

The chain combines TRBV9 with TRBJ2-7; perhaps TRBD2 as D (5 bases). Germline V gene sequence: CDR1 SGDLS, CDR2 YYNGEE. CDR3 length: 16 residues. V shed 4 bases and J shed 0 bases, with 17 bases lying between them. The CDR3 loop is CASSPSGQSSSYEQYF. The CDR3 coding sequence is TGTGCCAGCAGCCCAAGCGGCCAATCGAGCTCCTACGAGCAGTACTTC.